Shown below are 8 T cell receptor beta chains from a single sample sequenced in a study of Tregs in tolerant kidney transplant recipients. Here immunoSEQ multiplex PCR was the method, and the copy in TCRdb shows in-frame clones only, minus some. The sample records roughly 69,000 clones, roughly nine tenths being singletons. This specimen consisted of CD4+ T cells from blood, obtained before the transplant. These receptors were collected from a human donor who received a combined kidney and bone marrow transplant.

The CDR3 here is CASSFISSNSGNTIYF. CDR3 DNA: TGTGCCAGCAGCTTCATAAGTAGTAACTCTGGAAACACCATATATTTT. The chain carries TRBV7-8 and TRBJ1-3; D call uncertain. The CDR3 contains 16 residues. Germline CDR1 SGHVS, CDR2 FQNEAQ. V gave up 3 bases and J gave up 0 bases, with 12 bases separating them.

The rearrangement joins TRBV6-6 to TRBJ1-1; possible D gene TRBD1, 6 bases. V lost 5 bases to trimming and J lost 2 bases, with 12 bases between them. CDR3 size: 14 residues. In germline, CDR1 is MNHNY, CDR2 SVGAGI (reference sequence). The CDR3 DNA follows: TGTGCCAGCAGTAGGACAGACGGAAACACTGAAGCTTTCTTT. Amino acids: CASSRTDGNTEAFF.

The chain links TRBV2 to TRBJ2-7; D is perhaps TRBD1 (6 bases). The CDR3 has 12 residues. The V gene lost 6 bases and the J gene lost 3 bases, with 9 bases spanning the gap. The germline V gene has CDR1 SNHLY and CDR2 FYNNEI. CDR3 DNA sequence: TGTGCCAGCAGCGAACAGGGCTACGAGCAGTACTTC. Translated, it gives CASSEQGYEQYF.

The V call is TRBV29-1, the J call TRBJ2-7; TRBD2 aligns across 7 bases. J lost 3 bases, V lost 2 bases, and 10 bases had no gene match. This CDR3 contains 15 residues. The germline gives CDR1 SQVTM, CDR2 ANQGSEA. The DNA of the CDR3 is TGCAGCGTTGAAACAGCGAGCGGGGCTGGCTACGAGCAGTACTTC. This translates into CSVETASGAGYEQYF.

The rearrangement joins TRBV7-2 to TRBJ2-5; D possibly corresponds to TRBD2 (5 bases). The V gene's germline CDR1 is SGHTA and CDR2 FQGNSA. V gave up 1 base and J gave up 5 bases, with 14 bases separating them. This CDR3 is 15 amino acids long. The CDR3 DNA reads TGTGCCAGCAGCTTAGGTTCGGGGTCTGAGGAGACCCAGTACTTC. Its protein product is CASSLGSGSEETQYF.

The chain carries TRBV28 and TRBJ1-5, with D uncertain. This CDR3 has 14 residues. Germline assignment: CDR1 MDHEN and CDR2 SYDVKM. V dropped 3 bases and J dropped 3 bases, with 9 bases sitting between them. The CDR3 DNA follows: TGTGCCAGCAGTTTGGGCCAGATCAATCAGCCCCAGCATTTT. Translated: CASSLGQINQPQHF.

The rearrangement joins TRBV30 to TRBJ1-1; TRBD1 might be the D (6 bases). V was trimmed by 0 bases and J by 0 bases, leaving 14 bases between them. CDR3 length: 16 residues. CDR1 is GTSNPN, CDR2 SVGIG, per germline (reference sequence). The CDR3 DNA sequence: TGTGCCTGGAGTGTACTGGGGGGGCCCATGAACACTGAAGCTTTCTTT. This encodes CAWSVLGGPMNTEAFF.

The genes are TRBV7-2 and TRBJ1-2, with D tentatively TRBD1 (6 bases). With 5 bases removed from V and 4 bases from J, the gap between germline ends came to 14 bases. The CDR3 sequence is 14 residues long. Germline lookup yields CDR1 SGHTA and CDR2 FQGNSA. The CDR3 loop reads CASSGDRRSYGYTF. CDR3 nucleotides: TGTGCCAGCAGCGGCGACAGGAGAAGCTATGGCTACACCTTC.